This T cell receptor beta chain stems from a study of molecular identifiers for immune sequencing clone quantification. Germline V gene data show CDR1 as MNHEY and CDR2 as SVGEGT. The CDR3 spans 11 residues. V lost 2 bases and J 11 bases, leaving 9 bases between the germline ends. This clonotype has a handful of counts. In TCRdb, the PCR reads were re-called with MiXCR into one record per CDR3 protein. This table holds about half a million distinct CDR3 sequences, about 25% found once. The sequencing sample was made of naive CD8+ T cells from blood, with Jurkat cell RNA spiked in. As to subset: FACS-sorted CD8+CD4-CCR7+CD45RA+ naive T cells. The chain uses TRBV6-2 or TRBV6-3 and TRBJ1-1, with D uncertain. The source of this sequence is a human donor in good health. Some libraries in this study had Jurkat cell RNA spiked in. CDR3 sequence: CASSYAGMAFF. DNA for the CDR3: TGTGCCAGCAGTTACGCGGGTATGGCTTTCTTT.